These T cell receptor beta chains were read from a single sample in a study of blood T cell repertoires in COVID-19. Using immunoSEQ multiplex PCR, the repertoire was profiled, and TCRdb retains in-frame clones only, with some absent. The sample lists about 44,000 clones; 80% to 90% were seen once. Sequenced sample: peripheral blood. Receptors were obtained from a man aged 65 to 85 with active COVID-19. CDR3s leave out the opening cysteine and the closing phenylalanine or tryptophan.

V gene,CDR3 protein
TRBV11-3,ASSLDSGHITGELF
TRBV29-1,SAQTDRGETQY
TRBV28,ASSLLAATYEQY
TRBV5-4,ASTLGTGNYEQY
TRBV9,ASSVETDNSPLH
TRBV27,ASSSRRDTKNTEAF
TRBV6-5,ASSYTDRAGANVLT
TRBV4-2,ASSQEAEPNQPQH
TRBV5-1,ASSQTGEVGYT
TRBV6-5,ASSDREIDGYT
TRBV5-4,ASSFSGYEQY
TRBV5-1,ASSLAAGDNEQF
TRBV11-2,ASSLMATSVNEQF
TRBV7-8,ASSLVGTVSYNEQF
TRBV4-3,ASSQPGVKETQY
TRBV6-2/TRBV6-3,ASSLTSGETGELF
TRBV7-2,ASSSPALAGELF
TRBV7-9,ASSHLGGTGARNEQF
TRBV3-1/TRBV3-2,ASSKILGTPNSPLH
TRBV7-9,ASSLLSGGDTEAF
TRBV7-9,ASSLPRGDTSRGAF
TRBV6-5,ASTRTRGMTEAF
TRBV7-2,ASSLNRGGYEQY
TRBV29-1,SVERQGRTGELF
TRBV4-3,ASSQTVTGGYGYT
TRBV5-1,ASSLVGGGPTDTQY
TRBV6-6,ASSPGQNEKLF
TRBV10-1,ASSGGTSEEDTQY
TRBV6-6,ASSTGYAGANVLT
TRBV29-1,SATGGSYEQY
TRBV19,ASSFTFEKLF
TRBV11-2,ASSLGGTTLQNTEAF
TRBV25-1,ASRANYGGEKLF
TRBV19,ASHPYRGRGGLAGELF
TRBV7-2,ASSFGTGFYEQY
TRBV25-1,ASSVGGGSSYEQY
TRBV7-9,ASSLISAEAF
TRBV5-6,ASSLDIRTWSYNEQF
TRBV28,ASSEGTGHSGNTIY
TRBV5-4,ASSLVALSGGAQETQY
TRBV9,ASSQLSGGFAYNEQF
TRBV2,ASSGGQGDTDTQY
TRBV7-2,ASSLRQGVRDGYT
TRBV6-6,ASSSVGGQAKNIQY
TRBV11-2,ASSSLRSGGSGPYEQY
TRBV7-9,ASSFRNTEAF
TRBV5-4,ASSLGGTSGNEQF
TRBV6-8,ASSSQGGETQY
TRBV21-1,ASSHTGAPQF
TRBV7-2,ASSPENHRGRRNEQF
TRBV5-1,ASSLERGSETQY
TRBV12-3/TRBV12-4,ASSLGQQETQY
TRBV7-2,ASSAGLAGPYNEQF
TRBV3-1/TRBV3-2,ASSLWTTRTNTGELF
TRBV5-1,ASSSGLAGEETQY